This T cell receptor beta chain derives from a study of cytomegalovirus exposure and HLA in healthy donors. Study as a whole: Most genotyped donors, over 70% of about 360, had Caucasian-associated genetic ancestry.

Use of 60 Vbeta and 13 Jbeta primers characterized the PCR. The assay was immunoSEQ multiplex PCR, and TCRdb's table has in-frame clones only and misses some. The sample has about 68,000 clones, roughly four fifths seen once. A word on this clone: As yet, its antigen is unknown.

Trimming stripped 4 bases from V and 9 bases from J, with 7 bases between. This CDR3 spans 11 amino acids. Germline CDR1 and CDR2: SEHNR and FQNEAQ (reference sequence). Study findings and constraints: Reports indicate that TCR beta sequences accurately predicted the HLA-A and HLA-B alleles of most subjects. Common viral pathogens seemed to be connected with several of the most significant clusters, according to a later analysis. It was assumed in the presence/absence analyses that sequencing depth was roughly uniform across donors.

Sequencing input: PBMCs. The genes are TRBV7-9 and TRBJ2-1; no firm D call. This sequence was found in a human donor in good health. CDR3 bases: TGTGCCAGCAGCTCGGTTGGTGAGCAGTTCTTC. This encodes CASSSVGEQFF.